These 27 T cell receptor beta chains were all obtained from the same sample, sequenced in a study of PD-1 blockade in classical Hodgkin lymphoma. Sequencing used immunoSEQ multiplex PCR; TCRdb keeps in-frame clones, though not all of them. The sample has 90,000 to 130,000 clones; approximately 90% are singletons. Every patient experienced relapse after autologous stem cell transplantation, and brentuximab vedotin exposure varied. This specimen consisted of peripheral blood mononuclear cells (PBMCs), obtained before the second cycle of nivolumab. All receptors derive from a human donor with classical Hodgkin lymphoma.

Details on this clone: Its ends do not fully match the called genes, so a read error is possible. The CDR3 loop is CAISEFHPGQGGPEQYF. The CDR3, as DNA: TGTGCCATCAGTGAGTTCCATCCGGGACAGGGGGGTCCCGAGCAGTACTTC. V is TRBV6-1 and J is TRBJ2-7; 11 nucleotides line up with TRBD1. Germline V gene data show CDR1 as MNHNS and CDR2 as SASEGT. The CDR3 contains 17 residues.

The rearrangement links TRBV7-2 to TRBJ2-1; 10 bases are a match to TRBD2. The CDR3 runs 17 residues. V lost 5 bases, J lost 3 bases, and 10 bases stayed unmatched. The germline V gene has CDR1 SGHTA and CDR2 FQGNSA. The CDR3 sequence is CASSPEASGRGYNEQFF. CDR3 bases: TGTGCCAGCAGCCCGGAGGCTAGCGGGAGAGGCTACAATGAGCAGTTCTTC.

Here the CDR3 DNA reads TGTGCCAGCAGCTCGTGGACTAGCGGGAGGGACAATGAGCAGTTCTTC. This translates into CASSSWTSGRDNEQFF. The chain carries TRBV11-2 and TRBJ2-1, with TRBD2 matching 15 bases. The CDR3 is 16 amino acids. The V gene's germline CDR1 is SGHAT and CDR2 FQNNGV. Trimming took 4 bases from V and 5 from J; bases not matched to a gene: 3.

The V and J genes are TRBV4-2 and TRBJ2-6; TRBD1 agrees at 7 bases. CDR1 is LGHNA and CDR2 is YNFKEQ in the germline V gene. The CDR3 length is 18 residues. V lost 8 bases, J lost 2 bases, and 15 bases stayed unmatched. CDR3 sequence (DNA): TGTGCCAGCGATCCGGGACAGCCGTCTACCGCTGGGGCCAACGTCCTGACTTTC. It translates to CASDPGQPSTAGANVLTF.

The V call is TRBV5-5, the J call TRBJ1-2; D possibly corresponds to TRBD1 (5 bases). CDR3 length equals 13 residues. Germline V gene data show CDR1 as SGHKS and CDR2 as YYEKEE (reference sequence). V lost 4 bases and J 2 bases, leaving 9 bases between the germline ends. The CDR3 nucleotides are TGTGCCAGCAGCCCCGACAGAAACTATGGCTACACCTTC. Amino acid sequence: CASSPDRNYGYTF.

V is TRBV4-2 and J is TRBJ2-5, with 9 bases lining up with TRBD2. The germline gives CDR1 LGHNA, CDR2 YNFKEQ. The CDR3 runs 16 residues. The V gene end was trimmed by 4 bases and the J gene end by 2 bases; junction bases not matched to a gene: 8. DNA of the CDR3: TGTGCCAGCAGCCCCGGGACTAGCTCATTTCAAGAGACCCAGTACTTC. Amino acid sequence: CASSPGTSSFQETQYF.

The chain has TRBV19 and TRBJ1-2; D is unclear. Per the germline V gene, CDR1 is LNHDA and CDR2 is SQIVND (reference sequence). V lost 3 bases, J lost 6 bases, and 8 bases lay in between. The CDR3 covers 12 residues. The CDR3 bases are TGTGCCAGTAGTATTGCGCCTCATGGCTACACCTTC. It specifies CASSIAPHGYTF.

This clone was found a few times. The V and J genes are TRBV25-1 and TRBJ2-2, with D tentatively TRBD2 (6 bases). Germline V lookup: CDR1 MGHDK, CDR2 SYGVNS. V was shortened by 7 bases and J by 6 bases, with 9 bases between the two germline ends. The CDR3 sequence is 12 residues long. The CDR3 is CASTREAGELFF. In DNA form, the CDR3 reads TGTGCCAGCACGCGGGAAGCCGGGGAGCTGTTTTTT.

The rearrangement joins TRBV7-9 to TRBJ2-7; a weak D match, TRBD2 (5 bases). Germline loops: CDR1 SEHNR, CDR2 FQNEAQ (reference sequence). The germline V and J ends were trimmed by 4 bases and 7 bases, with 20 bases remaining between them. The CDR3 is 15 residues long. CDR3: CASSSFRDPVLEQYF. As DNA, the CDR3 is TGTGCCAGCAGCTCCTTCCGGGATCCCGTTCTTGAGCAGTACTTC. Full variable domain (outside the CDR3, taken from reference TRBV7-9 and TRBJ2-7): DTGVSQNPRHKITKRGQNVTFRCDPISEHNRLYWYRQTLGQGPEFLTYFQNEAQLEKSRLLSDRFSAERPKGSFSTLEIQRTEQGDSAMYLCASSSFRDPVLEQYFGPGTRLTVT.

The chain couples TRBV29-1 to TRBJ1-2, with D unresolved. In germline, CDR1 is SQVTM, CDR2 ANQGSEA. Trimming shortened V by 4 bases and J by 6 bases, and 12 bases separated the two germline ends. The CDR3 loop spans 12 amino acids. CDR3 in amino acids: CSVGAGLDGYTF. As DNA, the CDR3 is TGCAGCGTTGGGGCGGGCCTAGATGGCTACACCTTC. Full variable domain (outside the CDR3, taken from reference TRBV29-1 and TRBJ1-2): SAVISQKPSRDICQRGTSLTIQCQVDSQVTMMFWYRQQPGQSLTLIATANQGSEATYESGFVIDKFPISRPNLTFSTLTVSNMSPEDSSIYLCSVGAGLDGYTFGSGTRLTVV.

This clone was recorded only once. The CDR3 region has the DNA TGTGCCAGCAGCTTATCGGACAGGGACCTATACGAGCAGTACTTC. Its protein product is CASSLSDRDLYEQYF. The gene calls are TRBV7-9 and TRBJ2-7, with 8 bases that match TRBD1. V dropped 2 bases and J dropped 4; count of bases not matched to a gene: 7. The CDR3 is 15 residues long. Per the germline V gene, CDR1 is SEHNR and CDR2 is FQNEAQ (reference sequence).

The V and J genes are TRBV10-1 and TRBJ1-1; weak D call: TRBD1 (5 bases). Trimming stripped 3 bases from V and 0 bases from J, with 14 bases between. The CDR3 has 16 residues. From germline, CDR1 is WNHNN and CDR2 SYGVQD (reference sequence). CDR3 coding DNA: TGCGCCAGCAGTGAAAAAGGGGCTCCGATGAACACTGAAGCTTTCTTT. Protein product: CASSEKGAPMNTEAFF.

The rearrangement joins TRBV11-2 to TRBJ2-2, with D possibly matching TRBD2 (6 bases). There are 15 residues in the CDR3. Looked up from germline, CDR1 is SGHAT and CDR2 is FQNNGV. The V gene lost 5 bases and the J gene lost 0 bases, with 10 bases spanning the gap. The DNA of the CDR3 is TGTGCCAGCAGCGCCGGGACTTCGAACACCGGGGAGCTGTTTTTT. Translation: CASSAGTSNTGELFF.

This clone was seen a handful of times. This chain joins TRBV27 and TRBJ1-5; D might be TRBD1 (5 bases). V lost 7 bases to trimming and J lost 11 bases, with 24 bases between them. Looked up from germline, CDR1 is MNHEY and CDR2 is SMNVEV (reference sequence). CDR3 length: 15 residues. The CDR3 loop reads CASTPRAGLRGSQHF. CDR3 in DNA: TGTGCCAGCACCCCCCGGGCCGGGCTTAGGGGTTCCCAGCATTTT.

DNA of the CDR3: TGTGCCAGCAGCCCCGGTCCGGGAGGGCCAAATGAGCAGTTCTTC. Residues: CASSPGPGGPNEQFF. This rearrangement joins TRBV7-2 to TRBJ2-1, with TRBD2 identical over 8 bases. V trimming: 5 bases; J trimming: 7 bases; junction bases outside the gene matches: 10. Per germline, CDR1 SGHTA and CDR2 FQGNSA. The CDR3 has 15 residues.

The chain combines TRBV2 with TRBJ1-5; tentatively, D is TRBD1 (5 bases). Germline values: CDR1 SNHLY, CDR2 FYNNEI. V lost 9 bases and J lost 1, with 13 bases in between. The CDR3 has 14 amino acids. CDR3 in amino acids: CASGTRDSNQPQHF. CDR3 sequence (DNA): TGTGCCAGTGGAACAAGGGACAGCAATCAGCCCCAGCATTTT.

This chain uses TRBV19 with TRBJ2-7; a weak D match, TRBD1 (7 bases). Trimming shortened V by 4 bases and J by 5 bases, and 12 bases separated the two germline ends. The germline gives CDR1 LNHDA, CDR2 SQIVND (reference sequence). The CDR3 runs to 13 residues. The DNA for the CDR3 is TGTGCCAGTAGTAGCGGGACAGACCACGAGCAGTACTTC. Its protein product is CASSSGTDHEQYF.

The chain combines TRBV28 with TRBJ1-2; D unresolved. Trimming left V 2 bases short and J 2 bases short, with 6 bases between. Germline V gene data show CDR1 as MDHEN and CDR2 as SYDVKM. This CDR3 spans 13 amino acids. Here the CDR3 DNA reads TGTGCCAGCAGTTTAGGGCAGAACTATGGCTACACCTTC. Translating it yields CASSLGQNYGYTF.

In the case of this clone: This same CDR3 is encoded by further DNA sequences in the sample. The chain uses TRBV15 and TRBJ2-7, with D possibly being TRBD1 or TRBD2 (6 bases each). Germline loops: CDR1 LNHNV, CDR2 YYDKDF (reference sequence). Trimming took off 1 base at V and 3 bases at J, with 13 bases between the two ends. The CDR3 has 15 amino acids. The CDR3 DNA reads as TGTGCCACCAGCAGAGGGTGGGGGGCAAGCTACGAGCAGTACTTC. This sequence encodes CATSRGWGASYEQYF.

This clone was recorded once. This chain connects TRBV27 to TRBJ2-1, with 7 bases lining up with TRBD1. This CDR3 region has 14 residues. Germline V gives CDR1 MNHEY, CDR2 SMNVEV (reference sequence). V shed 6 bases, J shed 2 bases, and the junction held 4 bases outside the gene matches. In nucleotides, the CDR3 is TGTGCCAGCAGCCCGGGACAGACCTACAATGAGCAGTTCTTC. Protein sequence: CASSPGQTYNEQFF.

This clone was counted only a few times. This chain joins TRBV19 and TRBJ1-2, with D unresolved. With 3 bases removed from V and 5 bases from J, the gap between germline ends came to 13 bases. The CDR3 has 14 residues. The germline gives CDR1 LNHDA, CDR2 SQIVND (reference sequence). The CDR3 coding sequence is TGTGCCAGTAGTATGACACAAAGGTTATATGGCTACACCTTC. This gives the protein CASSMTQRLYGYTF.

The chain combines TRBV10-1 with TRBJ1-1; 9 nucleotides agree with TRBD1. CDR1 is WNHNN and CDR2 is SYGVQD in the germline V gene (reference sequence). The CDR3 consists of 14 residues. The V segment lost 4 bases and the J segment 5 bases; nucleotides outside the gene matches: 5. In DNA form, the CDR3 reads TGCGCCAGCAGTGGAACAGGGGGCGTTACTGAAGCTTTCTTT. This translates into CASSGTGGVTEAFF.

This chain links TRBV19 with TRBJ1-1; weak D call: TRBD1 (5 bases). Germline CDR1 and CDR2: LNHDA and SQIVND (reference sequence). The CDR3 consists of 14 residues. V was cut by 3 bases and J by 4 bases, with 12 bases left in between. This CDR3 is CASSIDSLGTEAFF. DNA for the CDR3: TGTGCCAGTAGTATTGACAGTTTGGGCACTGAAGCTTTCTTT. The full variable domain, completed using reference TRBV19 and TRBJ1-1, is DGGITQSPKYLFRKEGQNVTLSCEQNLNHDAMYWYRQDPGQGLRLIYYSQIVNDFQKGDIAEGYSVSREKKESFPLTVTSAQKNPTAFYLCASSIDSLGTEAFFGQGTRLTVV.

The rearrangement uses TRBV28 and TRBJ2-7; perhaps TRBD2 as D (5 bases). V gave up 2 bases and J gave up 5 bases, with 13 bases separating them. Germline CDR1 and CDR2: MDHEN and SYDVKM. CDR3 size: 14 residues. CDR3 coding DNA: TGTGCCAGCAGTTTAACTAGGTTTGCTGACGAGCAGTACTTC. Protein sequence: CASSLTRFADEQYF.

The chain combines TRBV2 with TRBJ2-2; D is undetermined. This CDR3 region has 16 residues. Germline CDR1 is SNHLY and CDR2 is FYNNEI. Trimming took 4 bases from V and 1 from J, leaving 13 bases between them. The CDR3 nucleotides read TGTGCCAGCAGTGCCGAAGGAGCAGGGAACACCGGGGAGCTGTTTTTT. It is translated as CASSAEGAGNTGELFF.

The V call is TRBV2, the J call TRBJ2-4; D is possibly TRBD1 (6 bases). The ends were cut back, 5 bases at V and 7 bases at J, with 9 bases in the middle. CDR1 and CDR2 (germline): SNHLY, FYNNEI. This CDR3 comprises 12 residues. CDR3: CASSKTGNIQYF. The DNA of the CDR3 is TGTGCCAGCAGTAAAACAGGGAACATTCAGTACTTC.

This chain links TRBV5-8 with TRBJ1-1; no reliable D call. Germline CDR1 and CDR2: SGHTS and YDEGEE. Trimming left V 2 bases short and J 1 base short, with 12 bases between. The CDR3 is made up of 15 amino acids. CDR3: CASSFHGIGNTEAFF. DNA of the CDR3: TGTGCCAGCAGCTTCCACGGGATCGGGAACACTGAAGCTTTCTTT.